This passage covers 10 T cell receptor beta chains from one sample sequenced in a study of CD8+CD57+ T cells in acquired aplastic anemia. Genomic DNA acted as the template from which TCR beta VDJ combination and CDR3 sequence profiling were carried out. One entry per CDR3 protein, called by TCRdb with MiXCR from the reads. This sample has about 220,000 distinct CDR3 sequences, with roughly 35% found just once. The specimen was sorted CD4+, CD8+, or CD8+CD57+ T cells (not recorded which) from PBMCs. The receptors were sampled from a human donor in good health, serving as a control.

The table lists this clonotype with many counts. The chain employs TRBV30 and TRBJ1-6, with 10 bases identical to TRBD1. V dropped 3 bases and J dropped 14; count of bases not matched to a gene: 4. Looked up from germline, CDR1 is GTSNPN and CDR2 is SVGIG (reference sequence). There are 12 residues in the CDR3. The CDR3 sequence is CAWRDRGWSLHF. CDR3 DNA: TGTGCCTGGAGGGACAGGGGGTGGTCCCTCCACTTT. The complete variable domain, with remaining parts taken from reference TRBV30 and TRBJ1-6, reads SQTIHQWPATLVQPVGSPLSLECTVEGTSNPNLYWYRQAAGRGLQLLFYSVGIGQISSEVPQNLSASRPQDRQFILSSKKLLLSDSGFYLCAWRDRGWSLHFGNGTRLTVT.

As for this clonotype: A much bigger clone sits one base away, suggesting this may be a read error. The chain uses TRBV20-1 and TRBJ2-1; 8 nucleotides line up with TRBD2. The CDR3 extends over 15 amino acids. CDR1 DFQATT and CDR2 SNEGSKA come from the germline V gene (reference sequence). The CDR3 region has the DNA TGCAGTGCTAGAGATGAAAGCGGGAGTAAACATGAGCAGTCCTTC. Translating gives CSARDESGSKHEQSF.

This clonotype was seen at least ten times. The V and J genes are TRBV4-2 and TRBJ1-2; D remains ambiguous. This CDR3 has 13 residues. V lost 1 base and J 1 base, leaving 4 bases between the germline ends. The V gene's germline CDR1 is LGHNA and CDR2 YNFKEQ. The CDR3 coding sequence is TGTGCCAGCAGCCAAGCGAATAACTATGGCTACACCTTC. Translating gives CASSQANNYGYTF.

This clonotype was seen ten or more times. The chain links TRBV4-2 to TRBJ2-7; TRBD2 aligns across 11 bases. The V gene end was trimmed by 1 base and the J gene end by 3 bases; junction bases not matched to a gene: 11. The CDR3 covers 18 residues. Germline V gene sequence: CDR1 LGHNA, CDR2 YNFKEQ. The CDR3, as DNA: TGTGCCAGCAGCCAAGGGGCGTCCGGGACTAGCGGATTCTACGAGCAGTACTTC. This codes for CASSQGASGTSGFYEQYF.

This clonotype was recorded many times. The genes are TRBV5-1 and TRBJ1-6; D is unresolved. CDR1 is SGHRS and CDR2 is YFSETQ in the germline V gene. V was shortened by 4 bases and J by 8 bases, with 13 bases between the two germline ends. The CDR3 is 14 amino acids. The CDR3 nucleotides are TGCGCCAGCAGCCTCAATTCCAAGGATTCACCCCTCCACTTT. Its protein is CASSLNSKDSPLHF. Filled out from reference TRBV5-1 and TRBJ1-6, the complete variable domain reads KAGVTQTPRYLIKTRGQQVTLSCSPISGHRSVSWYQQTPGQGLQFLFEYFSETQRNKGNFPGRFSGRQFSNSRSEMNVSTLELGDSALYLCASSLNSKDSPLHFGNGTRLTVT.

This clonotype was recorded at least ten times. The genes are TRBV2 and TRBJ1-3; no reliable D call. The V gene's germline CDR1 is SNHLY and CDR2 FYNNEI. This CDR3 comprises 13 residues. V dropped 4 bases and J dropped 5 bases, with 9 bases sitting between them. CDR3 sequence: CASSVPPRNTIYF. CDR3 DNA sequence: TGTGCCAGCAGTGTACCCCCGCGAAACACCATATATTTT.

Ten or more counts support this clonotype. The gene calls are TRBV14 and TRBJ2-7; TRBD1 might be the D (6 bases). The CDR3 is made up of 14 amino acids. V was cut by 1 base and J by 4 bases, with 11 bases left in between. Looked up from germline, CDR1 is SGHDN and CDR2 is FVKESK. CDR3 in DNA: TGTGCCAGCAGCCAAGTAGGACAGAAATACGAGCAGTACTTC. This sequence encodes CASSQVGQKYEQYF.

This clonotype was found many times. V and J are TRBV7-9 and TRBJ2-1, with TRBD2 identical over 14 bases. The CDR3 has 15 amino acids. The germline CDR1 and CDR2 sequences are SEHNR and FQNEAQ (reference sequence). V shed 7 bases, J shed 9 bases, and the junction held 8 bases outside the gene matches. Here the CDR3 DNA reads TGTGCCAGCACTTCGGGGACTAGCGGGAGCCTTGAGCAGTTCTTC. It specifies CASTSGTSGSLEQFF.

This clonotype has just a few counts. This chain connects TRBV12-3 or TRBV12-4 to TRBJ2-7, with 10 bases that match TRBD2. J lost 2 bases, V lost 4 bases, and 23 bases had no gene match. The CDR3 runs 21 residues. CDR3 coding DNA: TGTGCCAGCAGTTCGGGGTATTGGCTAGCGGGAGAAAAAGGGGTTACCTACGAGCAGTACTTC. It yields the protein CASSSGYWLAGEKGVTYEQYF.

This clonotype was seen once. The chain links TRBV12-3 or TRBV12-4 to TRBJ1-5; 10 bases match TRBD1. V gave up 6 bases and J gave up 7 bases; unmatched junction bases: 21. The CDR3 has 19 residues. DNA of the CDR3: TGTGCCAGCAGGAACAGGGTACCCGGGACAGGGGTGTTGGGCCAGCCCCAGCATTTT. Amino acids: CASRNRVPGTGVLGQPQHF.